Reported below is one TCR beta chain. The data derive from a study of control samples from healthy donors and cancer patients. Trimming took 8 bases from V and 5 from J; bases not matched to a gene: 9. The CDR3 covers 16 residues. CDR1 and CDR2 (germline): KGHSH, LQKENI. Here immunoSEQ multiplex PCR was the method, and the copy in TCRdb shows in-frame clones only, minus some. The table shows 150,000 or so clones, with about 93% occurring only once. The TCR comes from a man aged 50-60 years in good health. Sequencing input: blood. The gene calls are TRBV18 and TRBJ2-7; 16 positions match TRBD2. The CDR3 DNA reads TGTGCCAGCACCCCGGGACTAGCGGGAGGGCCCAACGAGCAGTACTTC. It specifies CASTPGLAGGPNEQYF.